Included here is one T cell receptor beta chain sequence, with context. Its cognate antigen is unknown. Sequencing was performed with immunoSEQ multiplex PCR; in TCRdb, only in-frame clones are kept and a portion is missing. The repertoire holds 68,000 or so clones, with 65% to 80% as singletons. This sample was included in a study of T cell responses to AZD1222 COVID-19 vaccine. Study-wide results and limits: At baseline, seropositivity was found in only 5 to 7 AZD1222 recipients. When two AZD1222 doses had been given, Spike-specific TCR breadth and depth rose. White British people made up most donors, females outnumbered males, and clonal diversity was possibly underestimated.

Germline V lookup: CDR1 ENHRY, CDR2 SYGVKD. Germline trimming cut 5 bases from V and 7 bases from J; bases unmatched to any gene: 14. The CDR3 loop spans 16 amino acids. The specimen comprised peripheral blood, sampled on day 0 of AZD1222 vaccination. The chain uses TRBV10-3 and TRBJ1-2; 9 bases agree with TRBD1. This TCR was recovered from an adult in good health. CDR3 sequence reads: CAISLPPGQGVRGYTF. The CDR3 DNA is TGTGCCATCAGTTTACCCCCGGGACAGGGAGTACGTGGCTACACCTTC.